This TCR beta chain was captured by sequencing in a study of vaccination and CD4 T cells after COVID-19. Study overall: SARS-CoV-2, HCoV-NL63, HCoV-OC43 and HCoV-229E supplied the overlapping spike peptides used to stimulate cells.

This sample's treatment: roughly ten-day PBMC culture with coronavirus spike peptide pools or control peptides (ViraFEST assay). The ViraFEST method relied on peptide pools to expand antigen-specific T cells, followed by TCR sequencing. This clonotype was observed a handful of times. Its specificity is unknown. The length of the CDR3 is 15 residues. Trimming took off 7 bases at V and 1 base at J, with 16 bases between the two ends. Per germline, CDR1 GTSNPN and CDR2 SVGIG (reference sequence). Study observations and caveats: Convalescent patients saw a median around 83% of their reactive clones show up only after vaccination.

An Oncomine TCR Beta short-read assay was used to sequence the DNA from cultured CD4+ T cells. TCRdb processed the PCR reads anew with MiXCR; each CDR3 protein has one entry. The sample contains about 14,000 distinct CDR3 sequences, around 30% of which appear only once. This TCR was recovered from a human donor with COVID-19. The chain employs TRBV30 and TRBJ2-2; tentatively, D is TRBD1 or TRBD2 (5 bases each). What was sequenced was cultured CD4+ T cells from blood. The CDR3 loop is CASIRGARNTGELFF. The CDR3 region has the DNA TGTGCCTCCATAAGAGGGGCCAGGAACACCGGGGAGCTGTTTTTT.